One sample yielded the 31 T cell receptor beta chains listed below, sequenced in a study of shared clonotypes between healthy human individuals. Assay used: immunoSEQ multiplex PCR; TCRdb lists only in-frame clones, some missing. The sample has hundreds of thousands of clones, about 76% seen once; the top ten hold 13%. The sequencing input was PBMCs. These receptors originate from a woman aged 35 to 49 in good health. Some clones in this sample may be carry-over from other donors' samples.

This chain joins TRBV5-1 and TRBJ1-2, with TRBD1 as a possible D gene (5 bases). Germline CDR1 reads SGHRS; CDR2 reads YFSETQ. V was trimmed by 3 bases and J by 0 bases, leaving 9 bases between them. The CDR3 totals 14 residues. The CDR3 nucleotides read TGCGCCAGCAGCTACGACAGAGCTAACTATGGCTACACCTTC. This sequence encodes CASSYDRANYGYTF.

This clone came up once. The V call is TRBV28, the J call TRBJ2-7; 8 positions match TRBD1. This CDR3 has 16 residues. V shed 5 bases, J shed 6 bases, and the junction held 15 bases outside the gene matches. The germline V gene encodes CDR1 MDHEN and CDR2 SYDVKM. CDR3 in DNA: TGTGCCAGCAGTAACCCCGCGATCCGTACAGGGGGCGAGCAGTACTTC. Amino acid sequence: CASSNPAIRTGGEQYF.

This clone showed up just a few times. The CDR3 coding sequence is TGTGCCAGCATTGGGCAAATTCAGGGGGAGAGCTATGGCTACACCTTC. This sequence encodes CASIGQIQGESYGYTF. The chain has TRBV2 and TRBJ1-2; 7 bases align to TRBD1. Germline V gene sequence: CDR1 SNHLY, CDR2 FYNNEI. This CDR3 spans 16 amino acids. With 7 bases clipped from V and 4 bases from J, the junction kept 15 bases outside the gene matches.

This chain links TRBV7-9 with TRBJ2-1; the match to TRBD2 covers 12 bases. This CDR3 contains 15 residues. Germline CDR1 is SEHNR and CDR2 is FQNEAQ (reference sequence). With 1 base clipped from V and 9 bases from J, the junction kept 4 bases outside the gene matches. The CDR3 nucleotides are TGTGCCAGCAGCTTAGTAGGACTAGCGGGAAGTGAGCAGTTCTTC. Translated: CASSLVGLAGSEQFF.

CDR3 loop: CASSPLAGGPNEQFF. The CDR3 bases are TGCGCCAGCAGCCCGTTAGCGGGAGGGCCGAATGAGCAGTTCTTC. The chain has TRBV5-1 and TRBJ2-1, with 11 nucleotides matching TRBD2. The germline gives CDR1 SGHRS, CDR2 YFSETQ. V gave up 4 bases and J gave up 7 bases; unmatched junction bases: 7. The CDR3 runs 15 residues.

The J gene is TRBJ1-3, the V gene TRBV28, with D possibly matching TRBD1 (5 bases). Germline CDR1 and CDR2: MDHEN and SYDVKM. The CDR3 runs to 15 residues. The V end was cut by 6 bases, the J end by 2 bases, with 14 bases between. The DNA of the CDR3 is TGTGCCAGCAGATTAGCCAGGGCGGCTGGAAACACCATATATTTT. It encodes CASRLARAAGNTIYF.

The V gene is TRBV12-5, the J gene TRBJ1-5, with D uncertain. V lost 2 bases and J 0 bases, leaving 14 bases between the germline ends. Germline CDR1 is LGHNT and CDR2 is FRNRAP. The CDR3 contains 17 residues. The CDR3 region is CASGLPTDGTSNQPQHF. CDR3 nucleotide sequence: TGTGCTAGTGGTTTGCCAACAGATGGCACTAGCAATCAGCCCCAGCATTTT.

Regarding this clone: One base separates it from a far larger clone, so it is likely a read error. The identical CDR3 is also encoded by other nucleotide sequences in the sample. The chain is built from TRBV18 and TRBJ1-1; D is possibly TRBD1 (6 bases). The CDR3 contains 12 residues. The V gene's germline CDR1 is KGHSH and CDR2 LQKENI. CDR3 residues: CASSPQGAEAFF. Written as DNA, the CDR3 is TGCGCCAGCTCACCACAGGGTGCTGAAGCTTTCTTT.

The V and J genes are TRBV9 and TRBJ1-4; D remains ambiguous. The V end was cut by 0 bases, the J end by 4 bases, with 10 bases between. Germline CDR1 is SGDLS and CDR2 is YYNGEE. This CDR3 contains 15 residues. The CDR3 bases are TGTGCCAGCAGCGTAGATGGGTCCCGTAATGAAAAACTGTTTTTT. It specifies CASSVDGSRNEKLFF.

The chain is built from TRBV4-1 and TRBJ2-3; D gene ambiguous. Germline-derived CDR1 and CDR2 are MGHRA and YSYEKL. The CDR3 totals 13 residues. V lost 2 bases to trimming and J lost 6 bases, with 9 bases between them. The CDR3 loop is CASSQFWQDTQYF. Written as DNA, the CDR3 is TGCGCCAGCAGCCAATTTTGGCAGGATACGCAGTATTTT.

This clone was seen a single time. J is TRBJ2-1 and V is TRBV7-8; the D gene is possibly TRBD2 (5 bases). CDR1 is SGHVS, CDR2 FQNEAQ, per germline. The CDR3 has 15 amino acids. V was cut by 5 bases and J by 1 base, with 12 bases left in between. CDR3 loop: CASSPTRLSYNEQFF. Written as DNA, the CDR3 is TGTGCCAGCAGCCCCACTAGATTGTCCTACAATGAGCAGTTCTTC. Using reference TRBV7-8 and TRBJ2-1 for the parts outside the CDR3, the full variable domain is GAGVSQSPRYKVAKRGQDVALRCDPISGHVSLFWYQQALGQGPEFLTYFQNEAQLDKSGLPSDRFFAERPEGSVSTLKIQRTQQEDSAVYLCASSPTRLSYNEQFFGPGTRLTVL.

V gene TRBV28 combines with J gene TRBJ1-3, with 8 positions matching TRBD1. V trimming: 5 bases; J trimming: 7 bases; junction bases outside the gene matches: 10. Germline V gene data show CDR1 as MDHEN and CDR2 as SYDVKM. The CDR3 consists of 15 residues. Here the CDR3 DNA reads TGTGCCAGCAGTCCCCAGACAGGGGCCTGGAACACCATATATTTT. It codes for CASSPQTGAWNTIYF.

A word on this clone: Other DNA sequences from this sample encode an identical CDR3 as well. This chain joins TRBV7-2 and TRBJ2-2; D may match TRBD1 or TRBD2 (6 bases each). V lost 4 bases and J 1 base, leaving 10 bases between the germline ends. The length of the CDR3 is 15 residues. Germline V gene lookup returns CDR1 SGHTA and CDR2 FQGNSA. The CDR3 DNA follows: TGTGCCAGCAGCTGGAGGGGACAGAACACCGGGGAGCTGTTTTTT. Residues: CASSWRGQNTGELFF.

The genes are TRBV19 and TRBJ1-5; D ambiguous. CDR3 length: 13 amino acids. Germline V lookup: CDR1 LNHDA, CDR2 SQIVND (reference sequence). The V gene lost 1 base and the J gene lost 5 bases, with 6 bases spanning the gap. In nucleotides, the CDR3 is TGTGCCAGTAGTATAGTAGGACATCAGCCCCAGCATTTT. Protein: CASSIVGHQPQHF.

The chain has TRBV19 and TRBJ1-2, with D possibly TRBD1 on 5 matching bases. The CDR3 has 18 amino acids. Per germline, CDR1 LNHDA and CDR2 SQIVND (reference sequence). V gave up 3 bases and J gave up 6 bases, with 26 bases separating them. The CDR3 sequence is CASSMGGTRGSRRDGYTF. CDR3 sequence (DNA): TGTGCCAGTAGTATGGGGGGAACACGGGGGTCCCGGCGAGATGGCTACACCTTC. Full variable domain (remainder filled in from reference TRBV19 and TRBJ1-2): DGGITQSPKYLFRKEGQNVTLSCEQNLNHDAMYWYRQDPGQGLRLIYYSQIVNDFQKGDIAEGYSVSREKKESFPLTVTSAQKNPTAFYLCASSMGGTRGSRRDGYTFGSGTRLTVV.

The genes are TRBV27 and TRBJ1-5; TRBD1 matches 7 bases. Losses at the gene ends were 5 bases for V and 9 bases for J; bases not matched to a gene: 7. The CDR3 loop spans 13 amino acids. Germline-derived CDR1 and CDR2 are MNHEY and SMNVEV (reference sequence). The CDR3 DNA follows: TGTGCCAGCAGTATCCGACAGGGTTGGCCCCAGCATTTT. Translation gives CASSIRQGWPQHF.

This clone was picked up one time. The chain employs TRBV2 and TRBJ2-2; the D is unclear. Trimming took 4 bases from V and 0 from J, leaving 6 bases between them. Germline V gives CDR1 SNHLY, CDR2 FYNNEI. The CDR3 is 14 residues long. CDR3 bases: TGTGCCAGCAGTGCCCAGCCGAACACCGGGGAGCTGTTTTTT. Its translation: CASSAQPNTGELFF.

This clone appeared a single time. CDR3 loop: CSASEQETQYF. CDR3 nucleotides: TGCAGTGCTAGCGAGCAAGAGACCCAGTACTTC. This chain connects TRBV20-1 to TRBJ2-5; no clear D. Trimming left V 3 bases short and J 2 bases short, with 4 bases between. The CDR3 is 11 amino acids. Germline loops: CDR1 DFQATT, CDR2 SNEGSKA (reference sequence).

The rearrangement links TRBV7-8 to TRBJ1-2, with D tentatively TRBD1 (6 bases). Deletions cut 5 bases from V and 3 bases from J, with 10 bases between. The CDR3 is 13 amino acids. Germline CDR1 SGHVS, CDR2 FQNEAQ. The CDR3 here is CASSERTDYGYTF. CDR3 DNA sequence: TGTGCCAGCAGCGAAAGGACAGACTATGGCTACACCTTC.

The chain recombines TRBV19 with TRBJ2-6; D remains unclear. This CDR3 has 14 residues. Germline V gives CDR1 LNHDA, CDR2 SQIVND (reference sequence). Trimming removed 6 bases from V and 1 base from J, with 7 bases in between. CDR3 sequence: CASRRPSGANVLTF. The DNA of the CDR3 is TGTGCCAGTAGGAGACCTTCTGGGGCCAACGTCCTGACTTTC.

This chain connects TRBV7-8 to TRBJ2-7; D call uncertain. The CDR3 consists of 14 residues. The germline V gene encodes CDR1 SGHVS and CDR2 FQNEAQ. V was shortened by 1 base and J by 4 bases, with 11 bases between the two germline ends. CDR3 coding DNA: TGTGCCAGCAGCTTAGGCTCGGTATCGTACGAGCAGTACTTC. It encodes CASSLGSVSYEQYF.

The gene calls are TRBV10-1 and TRBJ2-3; a weak D match, TRBD1 (5 bases). V was trimmed by 6 bases and J by 3 bases, leaving 16 bases between them. The CDR3 loop spans 15 amino acids. Looked up from germline, CDR1 is WNHNN and CDR2 is SYGVQD (reference sequence). The CDR3 here is CASSSGLSRTDTQYF. The CDR3 coding sequence is TGCGCCAGCAGCTCAGGGTTATCCCGGACAGATACGCAGTATTTT.

V usage is TRBV2 and J usage is TRBJ2-7, with D maybe TRBD1 (5 bases). Trimming shortened V by 6 bases and J by 2 bases, and 11 bases separated the two germline ends. In germline, CDR1 is SNHLY, CDR2 FYNNEI. CDR3 size: 13 residues. For the CDR3, the DNA is TGTGCCAGCAGCGACAGACCGACCTACGAGCAGTACTTC. Amino acids: CASSDRPTYEQYF.

The J gene is TRBJ1-5, the V gene TRBV21-1. TRBV21-1 is assigned pseudogene status. This CDR3 contains 20 residues. The DNA for the CDR3 is TGTGCCAGCAGCAAAGTTGCGGACCTAAGGAAGAAAAATAGCAATCAGCCCCAGCATTTT. Its protein is CASSKVADLRKKNSNQPQHF.

The chain employs TRBV29-1 and TRBJ2-7; 9 bases align to TRBD2. The CDR3 contains 14 residues. With 6 bases clipped from V and 7 bases from J, the junction kept 13 bases outside the gene matches. Germline V gene lookup returns CDR1 SQVTM and CDR2 ANQGSEA. The CDR3 protein is CSVLTSGKGGEQYF. The CDR3 DNA sequence: TGCAGCGTCCTGACTAGCGGAAAAGGAGGTGAGCAGTACTTC.

This clone was observed a few times. The chain combines TRBV28 with TRBJ2-7; TRBD1 matches at 9 bases. The germline V gene encodes CDR1 MDHEN and CDR2 SYDVKM. CDR3 length: 13 amino acids. J gave up 12 bases and V 5 bases, and 11 bases lay outside the gene matches. This CDR3 reads CASSPRPDRGRYF. The CDR3 DNA follows: TGTGCCAGCAGTCCTCGCCCGGACAGGGGACGGTACTTC.

The chain is built from TRBV11-1 and TRBJ2-3, with TRBD2 matching 7 bases. The CDR3 runs 16 residues. Germline CDR1 reads SGHAT; CDR2 reads FQDESV (reference sequence). The V gene end was trimmed by 1 base and the J gene end by 3 bases; junction bases not matched to a gene: 7. This chain's CDR3 is CASSLVGGSLTDTQYF. The CDR3 nucleotides are TGTGCCAGCAGCTTAGTGGGCGGGAGCCTTACAGATACGCAGTATTTT.

The V and J genes are TRBV11-2 and TRBJ2-1, with no clear D. Germline V CDR1 and CDR2: SGHAT, FQNNGV. V gave up 2 bases and J gave up 9 bases, with 17 bases separating them. The CDR3 extends over 15 amino acids. As DNA, the CDR3 is TGTGCCAGCAGCTTAAGGTCCCTGCAGTCCTTTGAGCAGTTCTTC. Protein: CASSLRSLQSFEQFF. Complete variable domain (other parts from reference TRBV11-2 and TRBJ2-1): EAGVAQSPRYKIIEKRQSVAFWCNPISGHATLYWYQQILGQGPKLLIQFQNNGVVDDSQLPKDRFSAERLKGVDSTLKIQPAKLEDSAVYLCASSLRSLQSFEQFFGPGTRLTVL.

V gene TRBV29-1 combines with J gene TRBJ2-5; 10 nucleotides agree with TRBD1. This CDR3 is 13 amino acids long. Germline CDR1 is SQVTM and CDR2 is ANQGSEA. Trimming cost V 6 bases and J 11 bases; bases outside gene matches: 12. The CDR3 reads CSVSSGTGVPQYF. The CDR3 nucleotides are TGCAGCGTCTCCTCCGGGACAGGGGTTCCTCAGTACTTC.

The rearrangement uses TRBV7-2 and TRBJ2-7; D gene ambiguous. The CDR3 is 11 residues long. Trimming stripped 0 bases from V and 7 bases from J, with 4 bases between. CDR1 is SGHTA, CDR2 FQGNSA, per germline. CDR3 nucleotides: TGTGCCAGCAGCTTAGCGCTTGAGCAGTACTTC. It is translated as CASSLALEQYF.

A single count supports this clone. This CDR3 reads CASSPGWEGTSYEQYF. As DNA, the CDR3 is TGTGCCAGCAGCCCAGGATGGGAGGGGACATCCTACGAGCAGTACTTC. The chain has TRBV7-2 and TRBJ2-7; the D gene is possibly TRBD2 (7 bases). CDR1 SGHTA and CDR2 FQGNSA come from the germline V gene. V shed 5 bases and J shed 1 base, with 18 bases lying between them. The CDR3 runs to 16 residues.